This T cell receptor beta chain was found in a study of T cell responses to AZD1222 COVID-19 vaccine. Sequencing used immunoSEQ multiplex PCR; TCRdb keeps in-frame clones, though not all of them. The sample yields some 110,000 clones, 88% seen once. The CDR3 has 11 amino acids. The germline V and J ends were trimmed by 5 bases and 6 bases, with 5 bases remaining between them. Germline V CDR1 and CDR2: MDHEN, SYDVKM. With respect to this clone: Its specificity is unknown.

General study findings and limits: Clonal diversity may have been underestimated in mostly white British donors.

The sequence was collected from an adult who received the AZD1222 COVID-19 vaccine. The chain recombines TRBV28 with TRBJ1-5, with D hard to call. The source material was peripheral blood, sampled 28 days after the second AZD1222 dose. The chain's CDR3 is CASSVGQPQHF. The DNA of the CDR3 is TGTGCCAGCAGTGTAGGTCAGCCCCAGCATTTT.